This T cell receptor beta chain originates from a study of radiotherapy plus CTLA-4 blockade in lung cancer. The data were produced by immunoSEQ multiplex PCR, yet TCRdb's version contains in-frame clones alone and is incomplete. This table has approximately 80,000 clones, approximately 80% appearing once. The CDR3 consists of 15 residues. From germline, CDR1 is MNHEY and CDR2 SMNVEV (reference sequence). Trimming cost V 5 bases and J 2 bases; bases outside gene matches: 6. The V gene is TRBV27, the J gene TRBJ2-7, with 10 positions matching TRBD1. Sequences were derived from peripheral blood, sampled from a patient treated with radiotherapy plus ipilimumab. The clonotype originates from a human donor with non-small cell lung cancer who had stable disease on radiotherapy plus ipilimumab. The CDR3 DNA reads as TGTGCCAGCAGTACCCGGACAGGGGGAACCTACGAGCAGTACTTC. It is translated as CASSTRTGGTYEQYF.